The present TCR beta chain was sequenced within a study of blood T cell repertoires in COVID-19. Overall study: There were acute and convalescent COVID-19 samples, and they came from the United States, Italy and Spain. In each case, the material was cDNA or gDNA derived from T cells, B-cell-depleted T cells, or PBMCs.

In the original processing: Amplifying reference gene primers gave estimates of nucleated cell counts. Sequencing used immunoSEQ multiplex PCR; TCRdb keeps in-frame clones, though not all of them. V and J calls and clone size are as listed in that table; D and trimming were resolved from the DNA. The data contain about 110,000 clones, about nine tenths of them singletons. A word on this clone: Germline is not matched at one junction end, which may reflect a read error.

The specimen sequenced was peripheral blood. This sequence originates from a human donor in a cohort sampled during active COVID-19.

DNA of the CDR3: TGTGCCCGCAGTTTATTAGGGGGGGGGAACACCGGGGAGCTGTTTTTT. This encodes CARSLLGGGNTGELFF. The chain links TRBV27 to TRBJ2-2; possible D gene TRBD2, 7 bases. The CDR3 extends over 16 amino acids. The germline V gene has CDR1 MNHEY and CDR2 SMNVEV (reference sequence).